Listed here are 14 T cell receptor beta chains from one sample, sequenced in a study of TIL therapy for anti-PD-1-resistant metastatic lung cancer. The immunoSEQ assay was v3. This table comes from immunoSEQ multiplex PCR, and its TCRdb copy is limited to in-frame clones, with some not included. Among 54,000 or so clones listed, roughly 70% were seen once. Time point denoted: pre-treatment sample, taken before nivolumab and TIL therapy. The sample consisted of blood, taken at baseline. Receptor source: a person between 25 and 80 years old with non-small cell lung cancer.

This clone has a handful of counts. This chain connects TRBV2 to TRBJ1-5, with TRBD1 identical over 7 bases. Germline CDR1 reads SNHLY; CDR2 reads FYNNEI. V dropped 10 bases and J dropped 3; count of bases not matched to a gene: 9. The CDR3 is 14 amino acids. CDR3: CATGQSGSNQPQHF. For the CDR3, the DNA is TGTGCCACGGGACAGTCCGGTTCCAATCAGCCCCAGCATTTT.

This clone appeared once. The rearrangement links TRBV9 to TRBJ2-3, with D hard to call. Germline assignment: CDR1 SGDLS and CDR2 YYNGEE. The CDR3 is 13 amino acids. Trimming left V 0 bases short and J 2 bases short, with 4 bases between. This CDR3 is CASSVDDTDTQYF. The CDR3 DNA is TGTGCCAGCAGCGTAGATGACACAGATACGCAGTATTTT.

This chain links TRBV7-8 with TRBJ2-7, with TRBD2 matching 8 bases. The CDR3 is made up of 16 amino acids. The trim removed 2 bases at V and 3 bases at J, leaving 9 bases unmatched. CDR1 and CDR2 from the germline V gene are SGHVS and FQNEAQ. CDR3: CASSLLRSSGLYEQYF. DNA for the CDR3: TGTGCCAGCAGCTTATTAAGGTCTAGCGGGCTCTACGAGCAGTACTTC.

This clone was recorded only once. This chain uses TRBV19 with TRBJ1-5; the D gene is possibly TRBD1 (6 bases). CDR1 and CDR2 (germline): LNHDA, SQIVND (reference sequence). This CDR3 is 13 amino acids long. The DNA for the CDR3 is TGTGCATCCAGGGGAACCCTTAATCAGCCCCAGCATTTT. Translated, it gives CASRGTLNQPQHF.

For this clone: The DNA is omitted, as the CDR3 cannot be located on it reliably, and the CDR3 follows TCRdb's listing. The rearrangement links TRBV5-8 to TRBJ2-7; the table's D gene call, TRBD2, was not cross checked with the DNA. Germline V gene sequence: CDR1 SGHTS, CDR2 YDEGEE. The CDR3 adds up to 14 amino acids, both ends counted. CDR3 protein: CASSLVGGGSIGSF.

This clone appeared a few times. The chain has TRBV4-1 and TRBJ2-3, with D maybe TRBD2 (6 bases). The germline V gene encodes CDR1 MGHRA and CDR2 YSYEKL. Trimming took 1 base from V and 6 from J, leaving 20 bases between them. The CDR3 consists of 17 residues. CDR3 amino acids: CASSQVALAPRGDTQYF. The CDR3 region has the DNA TGCGCCAGCAGCCAAGTCGCACTAGCCCCTCGAGGCGATACGCAGTATTTT.

This clone was counted only a few times. The chain combines TRBV29-1 with TRBJ1-3; 7 bases are shared with TRBD1. The CDR3 covers 16 residues. J lost 0 bases, V lost 1 base, and 6 bases had no gene match. The germline CDR1 and CDR2 sequences are SQVTM and ANQGSEA. CDR3 region: CSVEVVTGLSGNTIYF. As DNA, the CDR3 is TGCAGCGTTGAAGTGGTGACAGGGCTCTCTGGAAACACCATATATTTT.

The gene calls are TRBV28 and TRBJ2-1; 11 nucleotides align to TRBD2. After removal of 6 bases from V and 5 bases from J, the junction contained 3 bases not matched to a gene. CDR3 length: 14 amino acids. The V gene's germline CDR1 is MDHEN and CDR2 SYDVKM. The CDR3 sequence is CASRRLAGNNEQFF. As DNA, the CDR3 is TGTGCCAGCAGAAGACTAGCGGGAAACAATGAGCAGTTCTTC.

The chain has TRBV5-6 and TRBJ2-1, with D unresolved. Germline CDR1 is SGHDT and CDR2 is YYEEEE. The CDR3 is 13 residues long. V was cut by 4 bases and J by 8 bases, with 13 bases left in between. Here the CDR3 reads CASSQAPRDEQFF. For the CDR3, the DNA is TGTGCCAGCAGCCAAGCCCCACGGGATGAGCAGTTCTTC. The full variable domain, completed using reference TRBV5-6 and TRBJ2-1, is DAGVTQSPTHLIKTRGQQVTLRCSPKSGHDTVSWYQQALGQGPQFIFQYYEEEERQRGNFPDRFSGHQFPNYSSELNVNALLLGDSALYLCASSQAPRDEQFFGPGTRLTVL.

This CDR3 reads CASSSLDGGSFGANVLTF. CDR3 nucleotide sequence: TGTGCCAGCAGCTCGCTCGACGGGGGCAGCTTTGGGGCCAACGTCCTGACTTTC. The V and J genes are TRBV5-6 and TRBJ2-6; D possibly uses TRBD1 or TRBD2 (6 bases each). Looked up from germline, CDR1 is SGHDT and CDR2 is YYEEEE. The V end lost 3 bases, the J end lost 3 bases, and 19 bases lay between the germline ends. The CDR3 contains 18 residues.

The V and J genes are TRBV30 and TRBJ2-7, with 7 bases lining up with TRBD2. The CDR3 contains 14 residues. The trim removed 0 bases at V and 1 base at J, leaving 3 bases unmatched. The germline CDR1 and CDR2 sequences are GTSNPN and SVGIG (reference sequence). CDR3 in DNA: TGTGCCTGGAGTGTATCTAGCGGATCCTACGAGCAGTACTTC. This gives the protein CAWSVSSGSYEQYF. Together with reference TRBV30 and TRBJ2-7, the CDR3 gives the full variable domain: SQTIHQWPATLVQPVGSPLSLECTVEGTSNPNLYWYRQAAGRGLQLLFYSVGIGQISSEVPQNLSASRPQDRQFILSSKKLLLSDSGFYLCAWSVSSGSYEQYFGPGTRLTVT.

This clone was seen only a few times. This chain links TRBV11-2 with TRBJ2-7; the match to TRBD1 covers 8 bases. After removal of 1 base from V and 2 bases from J, the junction contained 4 bases not matched to a gene. Per the germline V gene, CDR1 is SGHAT and CDR2 is FQNNGV. The CDR3 loop spans 15 amino acids. CDR3 in DNA: TGTGCCAGCAGCTTAGGTTCCAGGGGGCCCTACGAGCAGTACTTC. This translates into CASSLGSRGPYEQYF.

The chain links TRBV7-2 to TRBJ2-1, with 10 bases that match TRBD2. The CDR3 contains 15 residues. CDR1 SGHTA and CDR2 FQGNSA come from the germline V gene. V shed 5 bases and J 6 bases; nucleotides not matched to a gene: 7. In nucleotides, the CDR3 is TGTGCCAGCAGCAAGCGGGAGGGAATATTCAATGAGCAGTTCTTC. It encodes CASSKREGIFNEQFF.

This clone was observed a few times. The CDR3 loop reads CASSDSPYYGYTF. The CDR3 nucleotides read TGTGCCAGCTCCGACAGTCCGTACTATGGCTACACCTTC. The rearrangement links TRBV28 to TRBJ1-2; perhaps TRBD1 as D (5 bases). The CDR3 consists of 13 residues. Germline values: CDR1 MDHEN, CDR2 SYDVKM. Between the trimmed V and J ends, which lost 8 bases and 3 bases, there was a span of 13 bases.